Following are 19 T cell receptor beta chains from one sample sequenced in a study of spatial heterogeneity in lung cancer. Sample time point: sample taken at primary tumor resection. Tumor, nontumor lung or frozen PBMC supplied whole RNA that was sequenced unsorted. TCRdb independently ran MiXCR on the 5' RACE reads; one entry per CDR3 protein. The table has 13,000 to 15,000 distinct CDR3 sequences, around 9.1% seen once. The sequenced sample was PBMCs, obtained at surgery. The receptors shown here come from a male donor with early-stage non-small cell lung cancer.

This clonotype was seen repeatedly, ten times or more. The chain is built from TRBV5-1 and TRBJ2-1; D remains unclear. V lost 1 base, J lost 10 bases, and 9 bases lay in between. The CDR3 is 12 residues long. The germline gives CDR1 SGHRS, CDR2 YFSETQ. CDR3 amino acids: CASSLREAEQFF. CDR3 DNA sequence: TGCGCCAGCAGCTTGCGAGAGGCGGAGCAGTTCTTC.

This clonotype was counted many times. The gene calls are TRBV20-1 and TRBJ2-5; D may be TRBD2 (6 bases). Between the trimmed V and J ends, which lost 3 bases and 1 base, there was a span of 12 bases. CDR3 length equals 14 residues. Germline values: CDR1 DFQATT, CDR2 SNEGSKA (reference sequence). Here the CDR3 reads CSASGGGSQETQYF. The CDR3 DNA reads TGCAGTGCTAGTGGTGGGGGGTCCCAAGAGACCCAGTACTTC.

This clonotype was recorded many times. CDR3 sequence: CASSADSGYQPQHF. The CDR3 DNA follows: TGTGCCAGCAGCGCTGACTCGGGGTATCAGCCCCAGCATTTT. V usage is TRBV9 and J usage is TRBJ1-5; D is unclear. The V and J ends lost 3 bases and 5 bases respectively, with 12 bases between them. CDR1 is SGDLS and CDR2 is YYNGEE in the germline V gene. The CDR3 has 14 residues.

This clonotype was counted ten times or more. The chain couples TRBV6-1 to TRBJ2-3, with TRBD1 matching 7 bases. This CDR3 has 14 amino acids. Germline CDR1 and CDR2: MNHNS and SASEGT. V shed 0 bases, J shed 4 bases, and the junction held 1 base outside the gene matches. CDR3 in amino acids: CASSEAGGADTQYF. The CDR3 DNA sequence: TGTGCCAGCAGTGAAGCAGGGGGCGCAGATACGCAGTATTTT.

This clonotype was counted many times. The chain is built from TRBV4-1 and TRBJ2-7; D tentatively reads TRBD1 or TRBD2 (6 bases each). Per the germline V gene, CDR1 is MGHRA and CDR2 is YSYEKL. V lost 6 bases and J lost 5, with 11 bases in between. This CDR3 has 12 amino acids. CDR3 residues: CASSGGLDEQYF. DNA of the CDR3: TGCGCCAGCAGTGGGGGGCTCGACGAGCAGTACTTC.

In this sample, this clonotype turned up many times. This chain connects TRBV6-6 to TRBJ2-7; 14 bases fit TRBD2. Germline CDR1 is MNHNY and CDR2 is SVGAGI (reference sequence). With V trimmed by 6 bases and J by 3 bases, 10 bases remained unmatched. The CDR3 has 17 amino acids. The CDR3 loop is CASSVGTSGRGNYEQYF. CDR3 bases: TGTGCCAGCAGCGTCGGGACTAGCGGGAGAGGGAACTACGAGCAGTACTTC.

In this sample, this clonotype turned up many times. This rearrangement joins TRBV7-2 to TRBJ1-6; no clear D gene. Trimming cost V 1 base and J 9 bases, with 10 bases left between them. Germline values: CDR1 SGHTA, CDR2 FQGNSA. The length of the CDR3 is 14 residues. The CDR3 region has the DNA TGTGCCAGCAGCTTAGGCCGTCTGAGTTCACCCCTCCACTTT. Protein sequence: CASSLGRLSSPLHF. The variable domain in full, with the rest retrieved from reference TRBV7-2 and TRBJ1-6, is GAGVSQSPSNKVTEKGKDVELRCDPISGHTALYWYRQSLGQGLEFLIYFQGNSAPDKSGLPSDRFSAERTGGSVSTLTIQRTQQEDSAVYLCASSLGRLSSPLHFGNGTRLTVT.

By share, this clonotype counts as medium-sized. This chain joins TRBV27 and TRBJ2-1; 12 bases line up with TRBD2. The germline CDR1 and CDR2 sequences are MNHEY and SMNVEV (reference sequence). V trimming: 5 bases; J trimming: 5 bases; junction bases outside the gene matches: 7. The CDR3 totals 16 residues. CDR3 sequence reads: CASSLPSGGGNNEQFF. The CDR3 nucleotides are TGTGCCAGCAGTCTCCCTAGCGGGGGGGGGAACAATGAGCAGTTCTTC.

This clonotype occurred a few times. The J gene is TRBJ2-5, the V gene TRBV14; 9 nucleotides agree with TRBD1. The V gene's germline CDR1 is SGHDN and CDR2 FVKESK. The CDR3 is 16 residues long. The junction had 8 bases not matched to a gene; V was cut back by 4 bases and J by 2 bases. CDR3 coding DNA: TGTGCCAGCAGCCCCCACGGACAGGGGCGACAAGAGACCCAGTACTTC. Translated: CASSPHGQGRQETQYF.

The chain has TRBV14 and TRBJ2-2; D is perhaps TRBD2 (6 bases). The CDR3 totals 16 residues. The germline CDR1 and CDR2 sequences are SGHDN and FVKESK. V was pared by 1 base and J by 1 base, with 10 bases between. CDR3 nucleotides: TGTGCCAGCAGCCAAGTCGGGACTTGGAACACCGGGGAGCTGTTTTTT. Translated, it gives CASSQVGTWNTGELFF.

The chain uses TRBV30 and TRBJ2-4; a weak D match, TRBD1 (6 bases). From germline, CDR1 is GTSNPN and CDR2 SVGIG (reference sequence). The V gene lost 4 bases and the J gene lost 0 bases, with 10 bases spanning the gap. The CDR3 extends over 14 amino acids. CDR3 in DNA: TGTGCCTGGAACGAGGGGGTAGCCAAAAACATTCAGTACTTC. It codes for CAWNEGVAKNIQYF.

This clonotype was seen at least ten times. This chain joins TRBV3-1 and TRBJ2-1; D might be TRBD2 (5 bases). The CDR3 is 15 residues long. The V end was cut by 0 bases, the J end by 5 bases, with 11 bases between. Germline CDR1 and CDR2: LGHDT and YNNKEL (reference sequence). The CDR3 DNA reads TGTGCCAGCAGCCAAGACGGAGGCCGCCACAATGAGCAGTTCTTC. Protein: CASSQDGGRHNEQFF.

The chain links TRBV30 to TRBJ2-2; possibly TRBD2 for D (5 bases). In germline, CDR1 is GTSNPN, CDR2 SVGIG (reference sequence). The length of the CDR3 is 12 residues. Trimming took 4 bases from V and 6 from J, leaving 9 bases between them. In nucleotides, the CDR3 is TGTGCCTGGAATCCGGGGTCCGGGGAGCTGTTTTTT. It codes for CAWNPGSGELFF.

This clonotype has at least ten counts. This chain connects TRBV4-2 to TRBJ1-6, with TRBD1 matching over 9 bases. The CDR3 spans 14 residues. Germline CDR1 reads LGHNA; CDR2 reads YNFKEQ. J lost 5 bases, V lost 4 bases, and 0 bases had no gene match. The CDR3 spells CASSRTGDNSPLHF. CDR3 coding DNA: TGTGCCAGCAGCCGGACAGGGGATAATTCACCCCTCCACTTT.

This clonotype was observed many times. The rearrangement joins TRBV7-9 to TRBJ2-1; D is ambiguous. V lost 2 bases, J lost 9 bases, and 17 bases lay in between. The CDR3 runs 15 residues. Germline CDR1 SEHNR, CDR2 FQNEAQ (reference sequence). Here the CDR3 reads CASSLMQTVVREQFF. As DNA, the CDR3 is TGTGCCAGCAGCTTAATGCAGACGGTTGTGCGTGAGCAGTTCTTC.

This clonotype was picked up many times. The chain couples TRBV7-2 to TRBJ1-6; D gene uncertain. The CDR3 is 15 amino acids. The ends were cut back, 0 bases at V and 3 bases at J, with 6 bases in the middle. The germline V gene encodes CDR1 SGHTA and CDR2 FQGNSA. The CDR3 loop is CASSLALGYNSPLHF. The CDR3 nucleotides are TGTGCCAGCAGCTTAGCGCTCGGCTATAATTCACCCCTCCACTTT.

This clonotype was counted at least ten times. In DNA form, the CDR3 reads TGTGCCAGCTCACTCCTCCGGGACGGGGGAAATGAGCAGTTCTTC. Translated, it gives CASSLLRDGGNEQFF. The chain uses TRBV18 and TRBJ2-1; D is possibly TRBD2 (6 bases). V lost 4 bases and J lost 7, with 17 bases in between. This CDR3 has 15 amino acids. Germline V gene sequence: CDR1 KGHSH, CDR2 LQKENI.

This clonotype occurred many times. The gene calls are TRBV20-1 and TRBJ1-3, with 7 bases lining up with TRBD1. J was trimmed by 0 bases and V by 4 bases; bases with no gene match: 9. The CDR3 is made up of 16 amino acids. Germline V gene lookup returns CDR1 DFQATT and CDR2 SNEGSKA (reference sequence). The CDR3 loop reads CSATKTGPISGNTIYF. The CDR3 coding sequence is TGCAGTGCTACTAAGACAGGGCCAATCTCTGGAAACACCATATATTTT.

This clonotype was seen repeatedly, ten times or more. The chain joins TRBV5-5 to TRBJ1-6, with a tentative D call TRBD1 (6 bases). The CDR3 sequence is 17 residues long. V was trimmed by 4 bases and J by 7 bases, leaving 21 bases between them. CDR1 and CDR2 from the germline V gene are SGHKS and YYEKEE (reference sequence). CDR3 sequence reads: CASSLQILQGGNSPLHF. The CDR3 nucleotides are TGTGCCAGCAGCCTTCAAATTCTACAGGGAGGAAATTCACCCCTCCACTTT.